The 5 T cell receptor beta chains in this list originate from one sample, sequenced in a study of radiation and T cells in renal cell carcinoma. The treatment denotes: treatment-naive control, cytoreductive nephrectomy. Measured with immunoSEQ multiplex PCR; TCRdb has only the in-frame clones, and not every one. The table shows some 16,000 clones, with roughly 60% occurring only once. Source: tumor tissue, taken from a patient whose treatment was nephrectomy without radiotherapy. The receptor source for this set is a man aged 35-49 years with renal cell carcinoma.

The chain links TRBV7-6 to TRBJ1-1; D remains unclear. V shed 5 bases and J shed 0 bases, with 10 bases lying between them. The CDR3 contains 14 residues. Germline V lookup: CDR1 SGHVS, CDR2 FNYEAQ. The CDR3 DNA reads as TGTGCCAGCAGCGTCGACACTCTGAACACTGAAGCTTTCTTT. This codes for CASSVDTLNTEAFF.

This clone is classed as medium-sized. The V call is TRBV4-3, the J call TRBJ1-1, with TRBD1 identical over 9 bases. This CDR3 is built from 17 residues. Germline assignment: CDR1 LGHNA and CDR2 YSLEER. V was clipped by 1 base and J by 4 bases; unmatched bases: 10. In DNA form, the CDR3 reads TGCGCCAGCAGCCAAGCCGGGACAGGGAATTCTTTCACTGAAGCTTTCTTT. Protein product: CASSQAGTGNSFTEAFF.

This clone was seen only a few times. J is TRBJ1-6 and V is TRBV4-1, with 9 nucleotides matching TRBD1. Trimming removed 4 bases from V and 0 bases from J; junction bases left unmatched: 4. Germline CDR1 reads MGHRA; CDR2 reads YSYEKL. The CDR3 is 17 residues long. Here the CDR3 reads CASSPTGGSSYNSPLHF. In nucleotides, the CDR3 is TGCGCCAGCAGCCCAACAGGGGGCAGCTCCTATAATTCACCCCTCCACTTT.

This chain connects TRBV20-1 to TRBJ2-1, with TRBD1 matching 7 bases. The V gene's germline CDR1 is DFQATT and CDR2 SNEGSKA (reference sequence). The CDR3 length is 10 residues. The V gene end was trimmed by 4 bases and the J gene end by 13 bases; junction bases not matched to a gene: 4. CDR3 in amino acids: CSAKGAQQFF. The CDR3 DNA sequence: TGCAGTGCTAAGGGGGCTCAACAGTTCTTC.

The chain is built from TRBV18 and TRBJ1-5; no clear D gene. The germline CDR1 and CDR2 sequences are KGHSH and LQKENI. The CDR3 length is 13 residues. Trimming took off 4 bases at V and 5 bases at J, with 9 bases between the two ends. CDR3 in amino acids: CASSREGYQPQHF. The CDR3 bases are TGTGCCAGCTCACGGGAGGGCTATCAGCCCCAGCATTTT. The full variable domain, rest sourced from reference TRBV18 and TRBJ1-5, is NAGVMQNPRHLVRRRGQEARLRCSPMKGHSHVYWYRQLPEEGLKFMVYLQKENIIDESGMPKERFSAEFPKEGPSILRIQQVVRGDSAAYFCASSREGYQPQHFGDGTRLSIL.